A selection of T cell receptor beta chains follows, all from one sample in a study of blood T cells in healthy people across ages. In TCRdb, the 5' RACE reads were re-called with MiXCR into one record per CDR3 protein. The sample shows nearly 800,000 distinct CDR3 sequences, roughly three fifths of them seen only once. The sample comprised blood. Every receptor here comes from a man between 35 and 55 years old in good health. Each CDR3 is given with its conserved first and last residue.

>TRBV20-1
CSATLSGNEQFF
>TRBV29-1
CSVSETGIYGYTF
>TRBV7-6
CASSARARDTDTQYF
>TRBV4-2
CASSQEGTGRETQYF
>TRBV4-3
CASSQDPGPAVLRRPGELFF
>TRBV6-1
CASSDPGDEQFF
>TRBV7-2
CASSFSVTRGSSYNEQFF
>TRBV6-6
CASQTRQGMLTEAFF
>TRBV12-3/TRBV12-4
CASSFVEDTQYF
>TRBV6-5
CAGSYGYGYTF
>TRBV20-1
CSAPGSQSRETQYF
>TRBV4-3
CASSQDSWGGWQFF
>TRBV29-1
CSVGAGTGNTEAFF
>TRBV20-1
CSANEDSLTDTQYF
>TRBV7-2
CASSWTTQGGGYEQYF
>TRBV7-2
CASSLGPGVGQYF
>TRBV7-3
CASSSGTSGRASGANVLTF
>TRBV18
CASSPGTVTTNEKLFF
>TRBV7-3
CASSPYLGVGSTDTQYF
>TRBV11-2
CASSLGSTGTHYGYTF
>TRBV20-1
CSAPGMVLAGSHEQYF
>TRBV29-1
CSVDQGAGSYTF
>TRBV6-6
CASRLRQELNYGYTF
>TRBV27
CASSYRDYHTDTQYF
>TRBV25-1
CASSPGTGDYYEQYF
>TRBV27
CASSLSRDTQYF
>TRBV7-2
CASKLERFSSYEQYF
>TRBV7-9
CASSSTFEIDYGYTF
>TRBV27
CASRPGLDGETQYF
>TRBV3-1
CASSHPGRRSETQYF
>TRBV6-1
CAGQLTGGIEFF
>TRBV20-1
CSAPGLAKNIQYF
>TRBV28
CASSNAPHGGYTF
>TRBV7-3
CASSPRSGTDNYGYTF
>TRBV6-6
CASSRPPRSYGYTF
>TRBV7-3
CASSLRGANTGELFF
>TRBV3-1
CASSQLRGISGRAGQGGTQYF
>TRBV20-1
CSARARLWETQYF
>TRBV2
CASTLGQCSGANVLTF
>TRBV6-5
CASSMGLAVNEQYF
>TRBV9
CASSVGAWAPEQYF
>TRBV12-3/TRBV12-4
CASSSPPTVYNEQYF
>TRBV29-1
CSVGQTGTNEKLFF
>TRBV28
CASSDGSLKGDTEAFF
>TRBV11-3
CASSNRGAEQYF
>TRBV12-3/TRBV12-4
CASSFGQYQETQYF
>TRBV11-2
CASSLYEGNNEQFF
>TRBV12-3/TRBV12-4
CATRGGQETQYF
>TRBV20-1
CSCRRAGQETQYF
>TRBV19
CASSFTGTSGRLYEQYF
>TRBV20-1
CSARLTLAQANTGELFF
>TRBV7-3
CASRLIRDPMCGLRDTDTQYF